This TCR beta chain was sequenced for a study of regulatory T cells in long-lasting Graves disease. Time point in this sample: newly diagnosed GD, antithyroid drugs for less than 3 months. PBMCs were the source of the RNA used for TCR sequencing. Graves' disease diagnosis was established per American Thyroid Association guidelines. Overall study results and limits: Gene preferences differed: TRBV28, TRBJ1-2, TRBJ2-5 in persistent cases.

The CDR3 covers 16 residues. In germline, CDR1 is GTSNPN, CDR2 SVGIG (reference sequence). V was clipped by 5 bases and J by 1 base; unmatched bases: 8. On this clonotype itself: Its cognate antigen is unknown.

To make TCR beta libraries, researchers used iRepertoire HTBI primers and Arm-PCR of CDR3 regions. TCRdb analysed the multiplex PCR reads with MiXCR anew, one entry per CDR3 protein. The table has about 540,000 distinct CDR3 sequences, less than 15% seen once. These data were likewise used in another study, on T cells in Graves' hyperthyroidism and ophthalmopathy. From that paper: Median prediction lead before ophthalmopathy onset was 5 to 7 months with the model.

This chain connects TRBV30 to TRBJ2-6, with 7 bases lining up with TRBD1. The TCR was taken from a man under 40 with Graves disease. The source material was peripheral blood mononuclear cells (PBMCs), sampled at new diagnosis, from a patient treated with antithyroid drugs. DNA for the CDR3: TGTGCCTGGGAGAGGACAGGAAGGTCTGGGGCCAACGTCCTGACTTTC. Its protein is CAWERTGRSGANVLTF.